Presented here are 3 T cell receptor beta chains from one specimen sequenced in a study of T-cell reconstitution after alpha-beta-depleted transplantation in children. The TCRbeta library incorporated unique molecular identifiers. TCRdb processed the PCR reads anew with MiXCR; each CDR3 protein has one entry. The profile shows some 590,000 distinct CDR3 sequences, 10% of them singletons. The sample here was PBMCs from the stem cell graft donor, taken from the stem cell graft. The receptors here all came from a human donor who donated a stem cell graft to a child with acute myeloid leukemia.

The chain uses TRBV20-1 and TRBJ2-7; D is undetermined. Between the trimmed V and J ends, which lost 3 bases and 3 bases, there was a span of 15 bases. CDR1 and CDR2 (germline): DFQATT, SNEGSKA (reference sequence). This CDR3 is 14 amino acids long. The CDR3 sequence: CSASRAESNYEQYF. The CDR3, as DNA: TGCAGTGCTAGTAGGGCAGAGAGTAACTACGAGCAGTACTTC.

This clonotype was detected only a few times. V is TRBV7-9 and J is TRBJ1-1, with a weak D call TRBD1 (5 bases). Germline V gene lookup returns CDR1 SEHNR and CDR2 FQNEAQ (reference sequence). CDR3 length: 11 residues. Trimming cost V 8 bases and J 6 bases, with 10 bases left between them. CDR3 sequence reads: CASEGMAEAFF. In DNA, the CDR3 is TGTGCCAGCGAGGGGATGGCTGAAGCTTTCTTT.

The J gene is TRBJ1-3, the V gene TRBV29-1; weak D call: TRBD1 (5 bases). Trimming shortened V by 7 bases and J by 2 bases, and 12 bases separated the two germline ends. CDR3 length equals 13 residues. The germline V gene encodes CDR1 SQVTM and CDR2 ANQGSEA. The CDR3 loop is CSAQRGTGNTIYF. The CDR3 coding sequence is TGCAGCGCACAAAGGGGTACTGGAAACACCATATATTTT.